A single sample is the source of the 13 T cell receptor beta chains below, sequenced in a study of cytomegalovirus exposure and HLA in healthy donors. Repertoires were generated with immunoSEQ multiplex PCR, while TCRdb's copy carries only in-frame clones and drops some. The table includes 120,000 to 150,000 clones, 70% to 90% detected once. What was sequenced was PBMCs. The receptors originated from a woman aged 18 to 35 in good health and CMV-seropositive.

The V gene is TRBV6-6, the J gene TRBJ1-1; D is possibly TRBD1 (5 bases). The CDR3 covers 16 residues. V was trimmed by 2 bases and J by 0 bases, leaving 13 bases between them. Germline V lookup: CDR1 MNHNY, CDR2 SVGAGI (reference sequence). The CDR3 reads CASSYGSGRMNTEAFF. For the CDR3, the DNA is TGTGCCAGCAGTTACGGGTCAGGGCGAATGAACACTGAAGCTTTCTTT.

The chain uses TRBV6-5 and TRBJ2-2, with TRBD1 identical over 10 bases. This CDR3 comprises 16 residues. J gave up 5 bases and V 2 bases, and 5 bases lay outside the gene matches. In germline, CDR1 is MNHEY, CDR2 SVGAGI. CDR3 nucleotides: TGTGCCAGCAGTTACCCTGGACAGGGGGAGACCGGGGAGCTGTTTTTT. It is translated as CASSYPGQGETGELFF.

The chain couples TRBV9 to TRBJ2-1; weak D call: TRBD1 (5 bases). Germline V lookup: CDR1 SGDLS, CDR2 YYNGEE. The CDR3 consists of 14 residues. Trimming cost V 0 bases and J 7 bases, with 11 bases left between them. As DNA, the CDR3 is TGTGCCAGCAGCGTAGTGGGGCGGCCGAATGAGCAGTTCTTC. Translated: CASSVVGRPNEQFF.

This chain joins TRBV27 and TRBJ2-7; TRBD1 might be the D (5 bases). Trimming shortened V by 5 bases and J by 1 base, and 9 bases separated the two germline ends. The germline V gene has CDR1 MNHEY and CDR2 SMNVEV (reference sequence). The CDR3 has 13 amino acids. The CDR3 DNA reads as TGTGCCAGCAGTCACCAGGGTTCCTACGAGCAGTACTTC. Translation: CASSHQGSYEQYF.

This clone was picked up one time. The J gene is TRBJ2-7, the V gene TRBV11-1; TRBD1 agrees at 9 bases. Trimming cost V 8 bases and J 3 bases; bases outside gene matches: 8. The CDR3 runs to 14 residues. Germline V gene lookup returns CDR1 SGHAT and CDR2 FQDESV (reference sequence). The chain's CDR3 is CASRARDRDYEQYF. Written as DNA, the CDR3 is TGTGCCAGCCGGGCCCGGGACAGGGACTACGAGCAGTACTTC.

This chain connects TRBV29-1 to TRBJ1-1; D might be TRBD1 (6 bases). In germline, CDR1 is SQVTM, CDR2 ANQGSEA. CDR3 size: 13 residues. Trimming left V 5 bases short and J 1 base short, with 11 bases between. CDR3 bases: TGCAGCGTTACTCGGGACACGAACACTGAAGCTTTCTTT. It codes for CSVTRDTNTEAFF. Based on the CDR3 plus reference TRBV29-1 and TRBJ1-1, the full variable domain is SAVISQKPSRDICQRGTSLTIQCQVDSQVTMMFWYRQQPGQSLTLIATANQGSEATYESGFVIDKFPISRPNLTFSTLTVSNMSPEDSSIYLCSVTRDTNTEAFFGQGTRLTVV.

This chain connects TRBV4-2 to TRBJ1-2, with D possibly matching TRBD1 (6 bases). V lost 0 bases to trimming and J lost 3 bases, with 14 bases between them. CDR1 and CDR2 (germline): LGHNA, YNFKEQ. This CDR3 region has 16 residues. The CDR3 sequence is CASSQERQESYYGYTF. The CDR3 coding sequence is TGTGCCAGCAGCCAAGAGAGACAGGAGTCCTACTATGGCTACACCTTC.

The chain carries TRBV18 and TRBJ2-1; 10 bases match TRBD2. The CDR3 totals 15 residues. Germline V gene sequence: CDR1 KGHSH, CDR2 LQKENI. Unmatched junction bases numbered 1, after V lost 0 bases and J lost 5 bases. Here the CDR3 DNA reads TGTGCCAGCTCACCACCCGGGACTAGCGACAATGAGCAGTTCTTC. Translating it yields CASSPPGTSDNEQFF.

J is TRBJ2-3 and V is TRBV28; 11 bases are a match to TRBD2. This CDR3 is built from 18 residues. Germline loops: CDR1 MDHEN, CDR2 SYDVKM. V dropped 8 bases and J dropped 0; count of bases not matched to a gene: 13. The CDR3 reads CASGLGLAGLTSTDTQYF. The CDR3 DNA sequence: TGTGCCAGCGGACTCGGACTAGCGGGTCTGACTAGCACAGATACGCAGTATTTT.

The rearrangement uses TRBV29-1 and TRBJ2-2; possible D gene TRBD2, 6 bases. This CDR3 has 12 residues. V was trimmed by 7 bases and J by 4 bases, leaving 10 bases between them. Germline V gene lookup returns CDR1 SQVTM and CDR2 ANQGSEA. The CDR3: CSGGTSTGELFF. The CDR3 DNA reads as TGCAGCGGTGGGACTTCCACCGGGGAGCTGTTTTTT.

V is TRBV10-1 and J is TRBJ1-2, with a weak D call TRBD1 (6 bases). The V end lost 6 bases, the J end lost 2 bases, and 10 bases lay between the germline ends. The CDR3 totals 13 residues. Germline CDR1 reads WNHNN; CDR2 reads SYGVQD (reference sequence). CDR3 in DNA: TGCGCCAGCAGCCGGGACACCAACTATGGCTACACCTTC. This sequence encodes CASSRDTNYGYTF.

V usage is TRBV29-1 and J usage is TRBJ1-2, with 8 bases lining up with TRBD1. Germline-derived CDR1 and CDR2 are SQVTM and ANQGSEA. Germline trimming cut 2 bases from V and 7 bases from J; bases unmatched to any gene: 6. This CDR3 has 13 amino acids. The CDR3 protein is CSVERQGTGGYTF. CDR3 DNA sequence: TGCAGCGTTGAAAGACAGGGGACGGGTGGCTACACCTTC.

The chain joins TRBV5-1 to TRBJ2-7, with D uncertain. The V gene lost 0 bases and the J gene lost 3 bases, with 7 bases spanning the gap. Germline V gene sequence: CDR1 SGHRS, CDR2 YFSETQ. The CDR3 covers 13 residues. This chain's CDR3 is CASSLDNLYEQYF. For the CDR3, the DNA is TGCGCCAGCAGCTTGGACAACCTCTACGAGCAGTACTTC.